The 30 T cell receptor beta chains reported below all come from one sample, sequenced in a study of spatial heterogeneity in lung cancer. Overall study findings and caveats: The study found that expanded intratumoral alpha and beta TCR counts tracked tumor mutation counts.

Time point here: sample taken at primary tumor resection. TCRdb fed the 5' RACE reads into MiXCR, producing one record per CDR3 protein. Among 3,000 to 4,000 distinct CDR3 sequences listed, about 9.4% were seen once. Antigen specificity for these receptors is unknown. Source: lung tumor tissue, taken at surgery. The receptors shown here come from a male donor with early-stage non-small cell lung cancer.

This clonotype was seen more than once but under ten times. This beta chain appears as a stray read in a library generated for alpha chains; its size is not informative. The DNA of the CDR3 is TGCGCCAGCAGCCATTTAGCGGGAGCCTCAAATGAGCAGTTCTTC. This encodes CASSHLAGASNEQFF. This chain links TRBV5-1 with TRBJ2-1, with 9 bases fitting TRBD2. This CDR3 has 15 amino acids. V dropped 4 bases and J dropped 7; count of bases not matched to a gene: 9. Germline values: CDR1 SGHRS, CDR2 YFSETQ.

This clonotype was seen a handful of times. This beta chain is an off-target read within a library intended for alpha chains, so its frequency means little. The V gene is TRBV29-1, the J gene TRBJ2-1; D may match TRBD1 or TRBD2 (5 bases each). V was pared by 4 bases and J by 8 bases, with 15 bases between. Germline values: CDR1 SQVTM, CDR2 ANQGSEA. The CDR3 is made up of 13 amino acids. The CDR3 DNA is TGCAGCGTTGTTTTTTGGGGGTTGGATGAGCAGTTCTTC. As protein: CSVVFWGLDEQFF.

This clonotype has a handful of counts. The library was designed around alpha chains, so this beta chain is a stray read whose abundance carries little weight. The CDR3 DNA sequence: TGTGCCAGCAGCTCCCAGGGAGCTTCCTACAATGAGCAGTTCTTC. Its translation: CASSSQGASYNEQFF. The rearrangement uses TRBV7-9 and TRBJ2-1; the D call may be TRBD1 or TRBD2 (5 bases each). The germline gives CDR1 SEHNR, CDR2 FQNEAQ (reference sequence). V was pared by 4 bases and J by 1 base, with 11 bases between. The CDR3 length is 15 residues.

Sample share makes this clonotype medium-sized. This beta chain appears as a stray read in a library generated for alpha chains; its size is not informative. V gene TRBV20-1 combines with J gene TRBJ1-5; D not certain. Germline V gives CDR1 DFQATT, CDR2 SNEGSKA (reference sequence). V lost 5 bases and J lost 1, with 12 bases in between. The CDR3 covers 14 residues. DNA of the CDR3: TGCAGTGCTCCTGACGGAGGGAGCAATCAGCCCCAGCATTTT. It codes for CSAPDGGSNQPQHF.

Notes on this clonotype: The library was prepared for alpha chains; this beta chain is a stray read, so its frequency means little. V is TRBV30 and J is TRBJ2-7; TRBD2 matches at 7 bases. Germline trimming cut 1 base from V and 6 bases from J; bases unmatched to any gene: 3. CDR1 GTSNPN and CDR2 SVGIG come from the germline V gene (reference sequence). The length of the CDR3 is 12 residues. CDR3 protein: CAWSGLAFEQYF. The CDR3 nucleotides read TGTGCCTGGAGTGGACTAGCCTTCGAGCAGTACTTC.

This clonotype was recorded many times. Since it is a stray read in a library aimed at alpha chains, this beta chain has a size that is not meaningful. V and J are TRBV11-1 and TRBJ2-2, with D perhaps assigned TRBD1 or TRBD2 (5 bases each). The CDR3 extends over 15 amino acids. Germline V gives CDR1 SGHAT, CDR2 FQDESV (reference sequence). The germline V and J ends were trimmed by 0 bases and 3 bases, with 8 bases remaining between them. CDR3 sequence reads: CASSLAGPDTGELFF. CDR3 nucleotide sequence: TGTGCCAGCAGCTTAGCGGGACCCGACACCGGGGAGCTGTTTTTT. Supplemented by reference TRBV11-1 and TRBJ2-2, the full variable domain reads EAEVAQSPRYKITEKSQAVAFWCDPISGHATLYWYRQILGQGPELLVQFQDESVVDDSQLPKDRFSAERLKGVDSTLKIQPAELGDSAMYLCASSLAGPDTGELFFGEGSRLTVL.

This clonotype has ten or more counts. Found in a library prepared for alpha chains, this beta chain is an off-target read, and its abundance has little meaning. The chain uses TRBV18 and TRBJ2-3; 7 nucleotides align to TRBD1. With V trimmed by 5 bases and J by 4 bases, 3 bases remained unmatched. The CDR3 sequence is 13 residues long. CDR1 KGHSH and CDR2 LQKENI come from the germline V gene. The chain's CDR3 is CASSVGTADTQYF. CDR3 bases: TGTGCCAGCTCAGTAGGGACAGCAGATACGCAGTATTTT.

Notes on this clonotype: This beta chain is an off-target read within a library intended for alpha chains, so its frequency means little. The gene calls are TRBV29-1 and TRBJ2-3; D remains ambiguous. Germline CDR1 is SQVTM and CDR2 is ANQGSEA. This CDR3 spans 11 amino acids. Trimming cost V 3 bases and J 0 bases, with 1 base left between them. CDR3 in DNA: TGCAGCGTTGACAGCACAGATACGCAGTATTTT. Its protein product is CSVDSTDTQYF.

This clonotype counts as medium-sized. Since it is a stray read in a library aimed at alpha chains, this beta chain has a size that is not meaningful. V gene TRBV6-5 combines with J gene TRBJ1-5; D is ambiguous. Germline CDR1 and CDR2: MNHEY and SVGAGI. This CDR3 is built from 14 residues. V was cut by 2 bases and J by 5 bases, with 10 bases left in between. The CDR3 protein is CASSYRGPDQPQHF. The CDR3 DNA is TGTGCCAGCAGTTACAGAGGGCCGGATCAGCCCCAGCATTTT.

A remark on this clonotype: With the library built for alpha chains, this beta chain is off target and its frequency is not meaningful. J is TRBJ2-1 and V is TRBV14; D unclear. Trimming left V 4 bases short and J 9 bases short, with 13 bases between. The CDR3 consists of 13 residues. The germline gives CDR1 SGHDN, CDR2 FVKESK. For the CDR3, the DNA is TGTGCCAGCAGCCTAGCCAAGTATACTGAGCAGTTCTTC. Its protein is CASSLAKYTEQFF. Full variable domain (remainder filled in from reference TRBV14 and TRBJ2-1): EAGVTQFPSHSVIEKGQTVTLRCDPISGHDNLYWYRRVMGKEIKFLLHFVKESKQDESGMPNNRFLAERTGGTYSTLKVQPAELEDSGVYFCASSLAKYTEQFFGPGTRLTVL.

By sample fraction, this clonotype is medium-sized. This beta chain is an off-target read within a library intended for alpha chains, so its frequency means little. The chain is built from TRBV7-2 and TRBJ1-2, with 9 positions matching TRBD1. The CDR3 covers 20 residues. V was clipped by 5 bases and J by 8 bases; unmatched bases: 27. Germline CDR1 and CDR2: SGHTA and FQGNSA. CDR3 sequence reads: CASSPTIRSLDPGTGKGYTF. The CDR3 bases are TGTGCCAGCAGCCCAACAATTAGATCGCTCGATCCCGGGACAGGGAAAGGCTACACCTTC.

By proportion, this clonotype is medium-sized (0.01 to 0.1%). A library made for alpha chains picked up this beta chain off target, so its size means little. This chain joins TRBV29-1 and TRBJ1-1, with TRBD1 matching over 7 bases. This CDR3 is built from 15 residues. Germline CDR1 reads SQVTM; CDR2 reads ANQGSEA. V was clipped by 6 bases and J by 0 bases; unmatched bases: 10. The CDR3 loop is CSVENPGQLNTEAFF. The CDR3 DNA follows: TGCAGCGTGGAAAACCCGGGACAGTTGAACACTGAAGCTTTCTTT.

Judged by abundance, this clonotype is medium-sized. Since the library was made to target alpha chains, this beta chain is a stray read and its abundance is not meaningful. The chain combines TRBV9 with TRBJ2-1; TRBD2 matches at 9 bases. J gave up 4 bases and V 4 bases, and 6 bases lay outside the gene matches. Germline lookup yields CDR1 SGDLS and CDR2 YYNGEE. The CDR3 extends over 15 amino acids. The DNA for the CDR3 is TGTGCCAGCAGCCGGGCGGGAGGGATTTACAATGAGCAGTTCTTC. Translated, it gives CASSRAGGIYNEQFF.

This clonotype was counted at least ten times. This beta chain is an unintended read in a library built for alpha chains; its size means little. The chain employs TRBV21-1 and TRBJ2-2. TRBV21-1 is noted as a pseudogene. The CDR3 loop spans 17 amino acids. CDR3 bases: TGTGCCAGCAGCAAAGTCTCGCATAACTGCGACACCGGGGAGCTGTTTTTT. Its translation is CASSKVSHNCDTGELFF.

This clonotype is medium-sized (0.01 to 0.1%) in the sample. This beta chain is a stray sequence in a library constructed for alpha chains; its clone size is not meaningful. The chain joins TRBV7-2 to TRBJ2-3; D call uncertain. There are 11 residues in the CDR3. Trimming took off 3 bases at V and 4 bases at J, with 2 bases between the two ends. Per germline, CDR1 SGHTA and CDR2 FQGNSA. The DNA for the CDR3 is TGTGCCAGCAGCTTCCCAGATACGCAGTATTTT. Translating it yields CASSFPDTQYF.

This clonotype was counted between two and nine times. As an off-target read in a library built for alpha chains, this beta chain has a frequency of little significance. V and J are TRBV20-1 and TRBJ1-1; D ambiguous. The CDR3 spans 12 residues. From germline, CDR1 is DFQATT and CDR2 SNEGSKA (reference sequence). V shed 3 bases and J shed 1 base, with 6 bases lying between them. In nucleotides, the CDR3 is TGCAGTGCTAGTCTCGGGAACACTGAAGCTTTCTTT. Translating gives CSASLGNTEAFF.

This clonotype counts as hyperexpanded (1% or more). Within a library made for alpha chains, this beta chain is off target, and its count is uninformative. The CDR3 protein is CASSLGAGGYNEQFF. As DNA, the CDR3 is TGTGCCAGCAGCTTAGGAGCGGGGGGCTACAATGAGCAGTTCTTC. This chain uses TRBV7-9 with TRBJ2-1, with TRBD2 matching 9 bases. Germline lookup yields CDR1 SEHNR and CDR2 FQNEAQ (reference sequence). This CDR3 comprises 15 residues. V shed 1 base and J 3 bases; nucleotides not matched to a gene: 1. The full variable domain, with the rest looked up from reference TRBV7-9 and TRBJ2-1, is DTGVSQNPRHKITKRGQNVTFRCDPISEHNRLYWYRQTLGQGPEFLTYFQNEAQLEKSRLLSDRFSAERPKGSFSTLEIQRTEQGDSAMYLCASSLGAGGYNEQFFGPGTRLTVL.

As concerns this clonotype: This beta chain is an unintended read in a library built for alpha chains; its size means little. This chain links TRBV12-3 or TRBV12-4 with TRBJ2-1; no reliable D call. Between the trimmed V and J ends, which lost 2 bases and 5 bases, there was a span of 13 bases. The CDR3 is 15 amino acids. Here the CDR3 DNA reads TGTGCCAGCAGTTTATTACTATCCCCCAACAATGAGCAGTTCTTC. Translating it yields CASSLLLSPNNEQFF.

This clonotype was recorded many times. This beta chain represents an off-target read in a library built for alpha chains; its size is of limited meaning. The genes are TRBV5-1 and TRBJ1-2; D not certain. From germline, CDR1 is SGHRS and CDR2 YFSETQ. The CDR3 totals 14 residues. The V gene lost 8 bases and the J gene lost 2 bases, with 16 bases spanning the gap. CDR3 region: CASPIRTVNYGYTF. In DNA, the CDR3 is TGCGCCAGTCCCATTCGGACCGTCAACTATGGCTACACCTTC.

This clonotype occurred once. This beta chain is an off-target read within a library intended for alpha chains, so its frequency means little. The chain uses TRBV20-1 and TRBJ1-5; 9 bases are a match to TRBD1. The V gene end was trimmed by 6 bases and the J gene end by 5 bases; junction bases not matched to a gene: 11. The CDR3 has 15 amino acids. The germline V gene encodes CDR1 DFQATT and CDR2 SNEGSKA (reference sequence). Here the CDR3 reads CSAFDGTGRHQPQHF. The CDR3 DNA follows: TGCAGTGCGTTTGATGGGACAGGGCGTCATCAGCCCCAGCATTTT.

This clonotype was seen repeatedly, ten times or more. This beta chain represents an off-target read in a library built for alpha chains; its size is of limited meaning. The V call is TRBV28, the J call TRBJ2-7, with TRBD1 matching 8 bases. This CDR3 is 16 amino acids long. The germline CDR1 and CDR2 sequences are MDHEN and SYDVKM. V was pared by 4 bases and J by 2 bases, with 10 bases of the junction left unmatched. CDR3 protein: CASSSAGQGTPYEQYF. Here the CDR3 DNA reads TGTGCCAGCAGTTCCGCCGGACAGGGAACCCCCTACGAGCAGTACTTC.

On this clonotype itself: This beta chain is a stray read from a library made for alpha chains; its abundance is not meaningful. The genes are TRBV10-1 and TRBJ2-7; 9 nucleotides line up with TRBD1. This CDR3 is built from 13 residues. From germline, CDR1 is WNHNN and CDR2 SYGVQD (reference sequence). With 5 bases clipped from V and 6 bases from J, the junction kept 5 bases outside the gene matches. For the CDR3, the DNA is TGCGCCAGCAGTTCGGGACAGGGTCTCGAGCAGTACTTC. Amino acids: CASSSGQGLEQYF.

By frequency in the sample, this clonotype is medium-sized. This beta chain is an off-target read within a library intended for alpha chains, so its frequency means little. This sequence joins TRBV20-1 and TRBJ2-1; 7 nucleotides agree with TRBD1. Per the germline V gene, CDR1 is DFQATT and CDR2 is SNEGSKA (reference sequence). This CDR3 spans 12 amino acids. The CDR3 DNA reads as TGCAGCCACCGGGACAGCTACAATGAGCAGTTCTTC. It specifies CSHRDSYNEQFF.

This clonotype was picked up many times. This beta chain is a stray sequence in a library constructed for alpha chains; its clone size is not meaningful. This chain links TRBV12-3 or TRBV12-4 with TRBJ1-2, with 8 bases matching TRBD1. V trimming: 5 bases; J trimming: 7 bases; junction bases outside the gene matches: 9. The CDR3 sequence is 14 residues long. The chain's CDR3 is CASSHTGQGGGYTF. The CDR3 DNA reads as TGTGCCAGCAGTCATACAGGACAGGGCGGTGGCTACACCTTC.

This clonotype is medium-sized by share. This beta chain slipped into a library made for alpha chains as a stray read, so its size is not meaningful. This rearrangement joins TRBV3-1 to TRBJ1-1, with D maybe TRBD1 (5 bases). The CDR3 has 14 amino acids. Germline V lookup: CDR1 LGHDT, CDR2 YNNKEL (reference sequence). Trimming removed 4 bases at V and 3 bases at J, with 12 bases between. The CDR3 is CASSPDSWDTEAFF. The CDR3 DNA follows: TGTGCCAGCAGCCCCGACAGCTGGGACACTGAAGCTTTCTTT.

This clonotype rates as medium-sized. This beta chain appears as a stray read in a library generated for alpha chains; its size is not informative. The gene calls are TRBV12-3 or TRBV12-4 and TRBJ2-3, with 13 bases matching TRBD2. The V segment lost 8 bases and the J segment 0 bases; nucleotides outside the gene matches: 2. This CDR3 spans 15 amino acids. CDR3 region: CASGTSGISTDTQYF. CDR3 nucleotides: TGTGCCAGCGGGACTAGCGGGATTAGCACAGATACGCAGTATTTT.

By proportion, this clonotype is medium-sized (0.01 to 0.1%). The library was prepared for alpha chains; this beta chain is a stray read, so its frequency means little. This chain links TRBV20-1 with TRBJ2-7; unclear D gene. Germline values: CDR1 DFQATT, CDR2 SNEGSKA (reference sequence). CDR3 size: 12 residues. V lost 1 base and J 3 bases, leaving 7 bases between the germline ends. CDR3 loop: CSARVKNYEQYF. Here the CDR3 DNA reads TGCAGTGCTAGAGTTAAAAACTACGAGCAGTACTTC.

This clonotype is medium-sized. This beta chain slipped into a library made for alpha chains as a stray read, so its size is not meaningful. CDR3 sequence (DNA): TGTGCCAGCAGTGCGGGGACAGGGACTGAAGCTTTCTTT. Its protein is CASSAGTGTEAFF. The chain recombines TRBV2 with TRBJ1-1; the match to TRBD1 covers 9 bases. Germline CDR1 is SNHLY and CDR2 is FYNNEI. The CDR3 consists of 13 residues. V lost 4 bases and J lost 5; bases outside the gene matches: 2.

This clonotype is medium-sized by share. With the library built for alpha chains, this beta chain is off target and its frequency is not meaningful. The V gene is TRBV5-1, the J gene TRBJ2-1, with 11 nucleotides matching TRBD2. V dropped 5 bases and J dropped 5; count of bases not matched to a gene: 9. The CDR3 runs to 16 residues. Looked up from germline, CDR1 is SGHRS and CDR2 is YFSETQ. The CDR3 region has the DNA TGCGCCAGCAGGGCTAGCGGGGGGTCAATAGACAATGAGCAGTTCTTC. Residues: CASRASGGSIDNEQFF.

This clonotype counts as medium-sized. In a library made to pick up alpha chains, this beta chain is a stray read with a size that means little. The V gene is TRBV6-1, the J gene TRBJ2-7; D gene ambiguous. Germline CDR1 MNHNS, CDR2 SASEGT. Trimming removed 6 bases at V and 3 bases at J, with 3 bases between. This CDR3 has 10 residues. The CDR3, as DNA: TGTGCCAGCAGCCACTACGAGCAGTACTTC. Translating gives CASSHYEQYF.